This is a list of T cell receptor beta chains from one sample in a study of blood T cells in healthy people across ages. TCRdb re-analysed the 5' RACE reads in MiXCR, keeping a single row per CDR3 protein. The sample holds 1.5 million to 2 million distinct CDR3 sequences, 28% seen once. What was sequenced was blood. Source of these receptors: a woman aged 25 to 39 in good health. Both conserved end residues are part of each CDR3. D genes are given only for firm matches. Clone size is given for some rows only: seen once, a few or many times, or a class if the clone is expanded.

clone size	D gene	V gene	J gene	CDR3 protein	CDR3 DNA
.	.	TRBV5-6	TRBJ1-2	CASSASGIGYGYTF	TGTGCCAGCAGCGCCTCAGGGATCGGCTATGGCTACACCTTC
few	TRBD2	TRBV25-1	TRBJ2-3	CASSVTSGSSARYTDTQYF	TGTGCCAGCAGCGTGACTAGCGGGAGCTCTGCGCGGTACACAGATACGCAGTATTTT
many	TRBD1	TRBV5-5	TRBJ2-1	CASSPDRGEQFF	TGTGCCAGCAGCCCAGACAGGGGCGAGCAGTTCTTC
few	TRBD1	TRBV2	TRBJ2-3	CASSAKRDRVTDTQYF	TGTGCCAGCAGTGCCAAAAGAGACAGGGTAACAGATACGCAGTATTTT
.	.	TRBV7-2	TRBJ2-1	CAISSRPQGSYNEQFF	TGTGCCATCAGCTCCCGTCCCCAGGGGAGCTACAATGAGCAGTTCTTC
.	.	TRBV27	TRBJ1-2	CASSLIHQGGYGYTF	TGTGCCAGCAGTTTAATCCACCAGGGTGGCTATGGCTACACCTTC
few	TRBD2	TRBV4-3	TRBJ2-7	CASSPGLAVEDEQYF	TGCGCCAGCAGCCCGGGACTAGCGGTTGAGGACGAGCAGTACTTC
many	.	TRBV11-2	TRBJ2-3	CASSLGFSSDTQYF	TGTGCCAGCAGCTTAGGGTTCTCGTCAGATACGCAGTATTTT
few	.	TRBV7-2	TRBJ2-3	CASSLAHQTDTQYF	TGTGCCAGCAGCTTAGCGCATCAGACAGATACGCAGTATTTT
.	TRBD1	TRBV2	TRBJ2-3	CAGRWTGEGTDTQYF	TGTGCCGGCAGATGGACAGGGGAGGGCACAGATACGCAGTATTTT
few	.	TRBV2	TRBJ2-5	CAQQGETQYF	TGTGCCCAGCAAGGGGAGACCCAGTACTTC
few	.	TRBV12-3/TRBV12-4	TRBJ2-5	CASSLMGEGETQYF	TGTGCCAGCAGTTTAATGGGGGAAGGGGAGACCCAGTACTTC
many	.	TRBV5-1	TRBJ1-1	CASSSGQNTEAFF	TGTGCCAGCAGCTCGGGACAGAACACTGAAGCTTTCTTT
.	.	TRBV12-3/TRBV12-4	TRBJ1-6	CASSLVGGRDSPLHF	TGTGCCAGCAGTTTAGTTGGCGGTCGGGATTCACCCCTCCACTTT
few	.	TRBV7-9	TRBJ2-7	CASSASGDHEQYF	TGTGCCAGCAGCGCATCAGGGGACCACGAGCAGTACTTC
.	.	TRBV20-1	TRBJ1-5	CSARGGGGDGQPQHF	TGCAGTGCTAGAGGGGGGGGCGGGGACGGACAGCCCCAGCATTTT
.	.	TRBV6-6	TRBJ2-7	CASSLPDSRSYEQYF	TGTGCCAGCAGTCTGCCGGACTCTCGATCCTACGAGCAGTACTTC
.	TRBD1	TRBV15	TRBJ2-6	CATSRGQGASSGANVLTF	TGTGCCACCAGCAGAGGACAGGGGGCATCCTCTGGGGCCAACGTCCTGACTTTC
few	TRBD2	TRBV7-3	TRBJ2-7	CASGRAGGSMSEQYF	TGTGCCAGCGGCCGAGCGGGGGGGTCAATGAGCGAGCAGTACTTC
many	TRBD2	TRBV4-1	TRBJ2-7	CASSQDTSGGSWAYEQYF	TGCGCCAGCAGCCAAGATACTAGCGGGGGTTCTTGGGCCTACGAGCAGTACTTC
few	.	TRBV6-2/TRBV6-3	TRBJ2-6	CASSYAASGANVLTF	TGTGCCAGCAGTTACGCCGCGTCTGGGGCCAACGTCCTGACTTTC
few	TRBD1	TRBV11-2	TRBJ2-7	CASSLDLGQGEQYF	TGTGCCAGCAGCTTAGATCTGGGACAGGGCGAGCAGTACTTC
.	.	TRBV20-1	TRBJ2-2	CSMTGGPRNTGELFF	TGCAGTATGACTGGAGGGCCAAGGAACACCGGGGAGCTGTTTTTT
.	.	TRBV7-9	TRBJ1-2	CASSLLEIADINYGYTF	TGTGCCAGCAGCTTATTAGAGATAGCGGATATTAACTATGGCTACACCTTC
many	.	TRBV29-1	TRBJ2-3	CSVDSGWSDTQYF	TGCAGCGTTGACTCCGGGTGGTCAGATACGCAGTATTTT
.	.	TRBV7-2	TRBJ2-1	CASSLSSWRGSSYNEQFF	TGTGCCAGCAGCTTATCATCTTGGAGGGGATCCTCCTACAATGAGCAGTTCTTC
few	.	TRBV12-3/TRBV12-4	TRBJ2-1	CASSLFGTPSYNEQFF	TGTGCCAGCAGTTTGTTTGGGACACCCTCCTACAATGAGCAGTTCTTC
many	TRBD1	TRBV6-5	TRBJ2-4	CASSGGTGGKNIQYF	TGTGCCAGCAGTGGGGGGACAGGGGGTAAAAACATTCAGTACTTC
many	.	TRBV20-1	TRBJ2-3	CSARGGAQTDTQYF	TGCAGTGCTAGAGGCGGGGCTCAGACAGATACGCAGTATTTT
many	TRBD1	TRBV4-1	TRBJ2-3	CASSRGTVTDTQYF	TGCGCCAGCAGCCGTGGGACAGTCACAGATACGCAGTATTTT
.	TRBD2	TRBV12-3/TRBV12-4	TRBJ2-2	CASSLLALGELFF	TGTGCCAGCAGCCTACTAGCGCTCGGGGAGCTGTTTTTT
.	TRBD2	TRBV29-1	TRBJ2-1	CSGLAGNEQFF	TGCAGCGGTCTAGCGGGAAATGAGCAGTTCTTC
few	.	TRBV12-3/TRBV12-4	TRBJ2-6	CASSFRRSGANVLTF	TGTGCCAGCAGTTTTAGGCGCTCTGGGGCCAACGTCCTGACTTTC
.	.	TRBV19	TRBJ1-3	CASSGPGKDSSGNTIYF	TGTGCCAGCTCGGGTCCGGGAAAAGATAGCTCTGGAAACACCATATATTTT
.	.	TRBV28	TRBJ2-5	CASSKTCRGLKETQYF	TGTGCCAGCAGCAAGACATGCAGGGGCTTGAAAGAGACCCAGTACTTC
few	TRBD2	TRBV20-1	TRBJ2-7	CSARPSGRADEQYF	TGCAGTGCCAGACCTAGCGGGAGGGCCGACGAGCAGTACTTC
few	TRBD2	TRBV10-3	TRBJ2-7	CAISSGRASYEQYF	TGTGCCATTTCGAGCGGGAGGGCTTCCTACGAGCAGTACTTC
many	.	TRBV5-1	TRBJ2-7	CASSLEGDYEQYF	TGCGCCAGCAGCTTGGAGGGGGACTACGAGCAGTACTTC
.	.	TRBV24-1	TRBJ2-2	CATRAPYTGELFF	TGTGCCACCAGAGCTCCTTACACCGGGGAGCTGTTTTTT
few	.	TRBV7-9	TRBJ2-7	CASSLESSLHYEQYF	TGTGCCAGCAGCTTAGAGTCTTCTCTCCATTACGAGCAGTACTTC
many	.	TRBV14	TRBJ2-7	CASSQVVHEQYF	TGTGCCAGCAGCCAAGTCGTACACGAGCAGTACTTC
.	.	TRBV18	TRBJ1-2	CASSPRTDGYTF	TGTGCCAGCTCACCCAGGACAGATGGCTACACCTTC
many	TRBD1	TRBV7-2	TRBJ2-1	CASRLDRGGNEQFF	TGTGCCAGCAGACTGGACAGGGGGGGGAATGAGCAGTTCTTC
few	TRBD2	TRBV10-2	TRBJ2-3	CATDSGRSTDTQYF	TGCGCCACGGATAGCGGGCGTAGCACAGATACGCAGTATTTT
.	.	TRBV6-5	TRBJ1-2	CASSYERLAGYTF	TGTGCCAGCAGTTACGAGAGACTAGCTGGCTACACCTTC
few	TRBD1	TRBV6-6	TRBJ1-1	CASSPRTGVTEAFF	TGTGCCAGCAGCCCCAGGACAGGGGTCACTGAAGCTTTCTTT
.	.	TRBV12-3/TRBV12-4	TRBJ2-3	CASSFGGLSTDAQYF	TGTGCCAGCAGTTTCGGAGGCCTTAGCACAGATGCGCAGTATTTT
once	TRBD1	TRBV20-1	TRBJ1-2	CGVPGVYRGYGYTF	TGCGGTGTCCCCGGGGTCTACAGGGGTTATGGCTACACCTTC
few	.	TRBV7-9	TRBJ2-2	CASSLVETGELFF	TGTGCCAGCAGCTTAGTTGAGACCGGGGAGCTGTTTTTT
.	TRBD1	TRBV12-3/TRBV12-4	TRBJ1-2	CASSTTGGNYGYTF	TGTGCCAGCAGTACGACAGGGGGTAACTATGGCTACACCTTC
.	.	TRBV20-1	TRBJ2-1	CTAIGTSSDEQFF	TGCACCGCTATTGGAACTAGTTCGGATGAGCAGTTCTTC
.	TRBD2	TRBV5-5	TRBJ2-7	CASSLALWEGREQYF	TGTGCCAGCAGCTTGGCCTTGTGGGAGGGCCGCGAGCAGTACTTC
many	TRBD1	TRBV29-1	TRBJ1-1	CSAPRQGANDRAEAFF	TGCAGCGCACCTCGACAGGGGGCGAATGACAGGGCTGAAGCTTTCTTT
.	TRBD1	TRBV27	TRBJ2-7	CASRGTGGIDEQYF	TGTGCCAGCAGGGGGACAGGGGGCATAGACGAGCAGTACTTC
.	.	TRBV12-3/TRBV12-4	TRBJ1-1	CASSRGRELMNTEAFF	TGTGCCAGCAGCCGCGGTAGGGAACTTATGAACACTGAAGCTTTCTTT
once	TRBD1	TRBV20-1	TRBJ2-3	CSAPRQGPSTDTQYF	TGCAGTGCTCCACGACAGGGCCCTAGCACAGATACGCAGTATTTT
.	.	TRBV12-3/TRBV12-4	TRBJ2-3	CASSPLDSTDTQYF	TGTGCCAGCAGTCCTCTCGACAGCACAGATACGCAGTATTTT
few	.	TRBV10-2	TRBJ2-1	CASSDVGSSDEQFF	TGCGCCAGCAGTGATGTCGGCAGCTCCGATGAGCAGTTCTTC
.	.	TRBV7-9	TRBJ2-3	CASSSLPDTQYF	TGTGCCAGCAGCTCGCTGCCAGATACGCAGTATTTT